This T cell receptor beta chain appears in the sequencing data of a study of cytomegalovirus exposure and HLA in healthy donors. V was shortened by 6 bases and J by 5 bases, with 16 bases between the two germline ends. The germline V gene has CDR1 KGHSH and CDR2 LQKENI. The CDR3 has 15 residues. Use of 60 Vbeta and 13 Jbeta primers characterized the PCR. Original processing methods: Later, some 75 million unique TCR beta chains were counted in an analysis, and roughly 11 million of them were shared. Generated by immunoSEQ multiplex PCR, the TCRdb table keeps only in-frame clones and is missing some. V and J calls and clone size are copied from that table; D and trimming were computed from the DNA. The sample records about 190,000 clones, 75% to 90% being singletons.

The clonotype was recovered from a boy between 2 and 10 years old in good health and CMV-seronegative. The rearrangement uses TRBV18 and TRBJ2-2, with D perhaps matching TRBD1 (5 bases). Sequencing used PBMCs. The DNA for the CDR3 is TGTGCCAGCTCCCCCTTAGGGGTCAGGACCGGGGAGCTGTTTTTT. It encodes CASSPLGVRTGELFF.